This T cell receptor beta chain was profiled in a study of cytomegalovirus exposure and HLA in healthy donors. As for the study in general: About 79 million unique TCRs from HLA-typed donors were held in an early data release. Study results and limitations: The study put around 180 TCR beta chains on its list as cytomegalovirus-associated. Reportedly, TCR beta sequences accurately predicted HLA-A and HLA-B alleles in most subjects.

Note on this clone: What it recognizes is unknown.

This PCR relied on a set of 60 Vbeta primers and 13 Jbeta primers. Some clones are missing from TCRdb's copy, which holds only in-frame ones; the method was immunoSEQ multiplex PCR. The sample has some 160,000 clones; around 83% are singletons. With V trimmed by 3 bases and J by 13 bases, 6 bases remained unmatched. Germline CDR1 and CDR2: GTSNPN and SVGIG (reference sequence). The CDR3 runs to 14 residues. V usage is TRBV30 and J usage is TRBJ2-1, with 16 bases lining up with TRBD2. Sequenced input: PBMCs. This TCR was recovered from a male donor in good health and CMV-seropositive. The CDR3 DNA reads TGTGCCTGGAGCGCGGGACTAGCGGGAGGGCCTCAGTTCTTC. Encoded protein: CAWSAGLAGGPQFF.